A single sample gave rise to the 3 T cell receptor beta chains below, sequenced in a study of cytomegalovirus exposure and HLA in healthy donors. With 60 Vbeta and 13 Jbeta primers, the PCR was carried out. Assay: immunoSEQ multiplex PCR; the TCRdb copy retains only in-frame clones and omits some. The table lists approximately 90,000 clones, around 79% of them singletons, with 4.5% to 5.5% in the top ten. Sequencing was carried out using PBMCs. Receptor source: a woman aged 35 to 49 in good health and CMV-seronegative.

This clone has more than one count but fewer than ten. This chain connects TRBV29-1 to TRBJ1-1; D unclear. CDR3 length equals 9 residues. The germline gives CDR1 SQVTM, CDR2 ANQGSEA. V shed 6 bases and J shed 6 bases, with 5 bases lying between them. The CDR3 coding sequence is TGCAGCGTCCTCCCTGAAGCTTTCTTT. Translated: CSVLPEAFF. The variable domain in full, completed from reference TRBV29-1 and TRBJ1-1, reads SAVISQKPSRDICQRGTSLTIQCQVDSQVTMMFWYRQQPGQSLTLIATANQGSEATYESGFVIDKFPISRPNLTFSTLTVSNMSPEDSSIYLCSVLPEAFFGQGTRLTVV.

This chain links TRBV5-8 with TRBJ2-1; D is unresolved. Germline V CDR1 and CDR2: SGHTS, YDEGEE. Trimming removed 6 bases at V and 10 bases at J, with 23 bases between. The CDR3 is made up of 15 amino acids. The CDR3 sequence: CASMVMLAPQWEQFF. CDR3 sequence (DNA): TGTGCCAGCATGGTCATGCTGGCCCCGCAGTGGGAGCAGTTCTTC. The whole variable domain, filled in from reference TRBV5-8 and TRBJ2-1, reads EAGVTQSPTHLIKTRGQQATLRCSPISGHTSVYWYQQALGLGLQFLLWYDEGEERNRGNFPPRFSGRQFPNYSSELNVNALELEDSALYLCASMVMLAPQWEQFFGPGTRLTVL.

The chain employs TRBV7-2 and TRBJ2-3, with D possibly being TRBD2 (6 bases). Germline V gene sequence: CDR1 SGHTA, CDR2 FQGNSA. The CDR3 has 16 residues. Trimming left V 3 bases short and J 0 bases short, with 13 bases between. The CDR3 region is CASSFSGVYSTDTQYF. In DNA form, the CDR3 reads TGTGCCAGCAGCTTCTCGGGGGTATATAGCACAGATACGCAGTATTTT.